The present TCR beta chain was sequenced within a study of shared clonotypes between healthy human individuals. Study-wide background: Serving as donors were two women and a few men, whose ages spanned 18 to 49. General observations from the study: Naive CD4 clonotypes overlapped across a few donors at approximately 5.3%. Non-shared clonotypes displayed generation probabilities falling below those of clonotypes present in all four donors.

In the source study's methods: For the immunoSEQ data, sequences were junction-only without quality scores, so filtering differed. Method: immunoSEQ multiplex PCR; TCRdb's copy keeps in-frame clones and lacks some. For V, J and clone size, that table is used; D and trimming come from the DNA. The sample lists approximately 1.5 million clones; approximately 98.5% were seen once. Details on this clone: Its antigen is not identified.

Sequencing was carried out using naive CD4+ T cells sorted from blood. Subset indicated: CD45RA+ positively selected. This TCR was recovered from a man younger than 45 in good health.

CDR3 coding DNA: TGTGCCAGCTCACCTCAGACAGGGGGCATAGAAGCTTTCTTT. Translated: CASSPQTGGIEAFF. This chain uses TRBV18 with TRBJ1-1, with 10 bases identical to TRBD1. V trimming: 3 bases; J trimming: 8 bases; junction bases outside the gene matches: 6. Germline CDR1 and CDR2: KGHSH and LQKENI. This CDR3 is 14 amino acids long.